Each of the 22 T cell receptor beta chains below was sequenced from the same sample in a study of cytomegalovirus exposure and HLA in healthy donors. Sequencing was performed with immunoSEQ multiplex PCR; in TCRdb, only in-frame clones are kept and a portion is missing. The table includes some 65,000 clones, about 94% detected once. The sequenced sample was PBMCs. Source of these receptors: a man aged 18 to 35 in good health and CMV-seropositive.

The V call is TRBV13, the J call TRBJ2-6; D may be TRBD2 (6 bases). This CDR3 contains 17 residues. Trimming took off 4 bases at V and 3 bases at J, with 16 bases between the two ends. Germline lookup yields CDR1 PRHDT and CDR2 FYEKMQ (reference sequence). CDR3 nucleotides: TGTGCCAGCAGCTACCCCGGGAGAAAGGATGGGGCCAACGTCCTGACTTTC. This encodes CASSYPGRKDGANVLTF.

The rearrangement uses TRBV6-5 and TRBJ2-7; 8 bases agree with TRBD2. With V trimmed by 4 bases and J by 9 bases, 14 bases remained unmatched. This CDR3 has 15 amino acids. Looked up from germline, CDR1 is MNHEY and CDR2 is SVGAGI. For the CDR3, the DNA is TGTGCCAGCAGTTCCGGGGGACTAGTCTCCGTTGGGCAGTACTTC. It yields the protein CASSSGGLVSVGQYF.

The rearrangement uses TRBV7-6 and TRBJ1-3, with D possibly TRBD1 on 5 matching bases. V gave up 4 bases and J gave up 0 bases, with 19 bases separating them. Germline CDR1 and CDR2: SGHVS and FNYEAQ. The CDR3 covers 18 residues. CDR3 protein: CASSSQGIGRFSGNTIYF. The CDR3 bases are TGTGCCAGCAGCTCCCAGGGAATAGGGAGGTTCTCTGGAAACACCATATATTTT.

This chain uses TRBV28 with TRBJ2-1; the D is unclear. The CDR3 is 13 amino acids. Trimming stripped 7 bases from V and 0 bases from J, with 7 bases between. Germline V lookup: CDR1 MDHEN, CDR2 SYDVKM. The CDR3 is CASTRSSYNEQFF. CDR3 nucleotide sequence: TGTGCCAGCACCCGGAGCTCCTACAATGAGCAGTTCTTC.

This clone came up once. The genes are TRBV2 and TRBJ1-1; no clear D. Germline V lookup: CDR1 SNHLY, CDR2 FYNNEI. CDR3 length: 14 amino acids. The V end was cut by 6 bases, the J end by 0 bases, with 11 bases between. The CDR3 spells CASRMGRMNTEAFF. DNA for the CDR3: TGTGCCAGCAGAATGGGCAGAATGAACACTGAAGCTTTCTTT.

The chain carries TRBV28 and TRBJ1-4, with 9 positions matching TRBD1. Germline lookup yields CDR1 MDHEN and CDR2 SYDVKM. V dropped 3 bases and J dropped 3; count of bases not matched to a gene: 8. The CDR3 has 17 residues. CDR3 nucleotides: TGTGCCAGCAGTTTCGGGACAGGGAGGGTTGCTAATGAAAAACTGTTTTTT. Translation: CASSFGTGRVANEKLFF.

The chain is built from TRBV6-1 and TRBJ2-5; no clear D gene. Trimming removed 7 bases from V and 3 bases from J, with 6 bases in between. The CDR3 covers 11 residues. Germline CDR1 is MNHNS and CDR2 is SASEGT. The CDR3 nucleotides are TGTGCCAGCAATTTAGAAGAGACCCAGTACTTC. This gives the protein CASNLEETQYF.

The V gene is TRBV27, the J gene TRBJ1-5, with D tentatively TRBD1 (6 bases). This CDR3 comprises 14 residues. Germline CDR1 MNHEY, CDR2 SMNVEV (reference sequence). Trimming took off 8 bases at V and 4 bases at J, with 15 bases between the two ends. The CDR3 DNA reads TGTGCCAGCTGGGGGCAGCAGTGGAATCAGCCCCAGCATTTT. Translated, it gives CASWGQQWNQPQHF.

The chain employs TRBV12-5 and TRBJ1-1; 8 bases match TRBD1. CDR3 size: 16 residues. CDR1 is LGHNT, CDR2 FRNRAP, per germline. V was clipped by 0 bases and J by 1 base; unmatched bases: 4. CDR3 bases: TGTGCTAGTGGTTTGGTGACAGGGGTTCCGAACACTGAAGCTTTCTTT. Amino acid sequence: CASGLVTGVPNTEAFF. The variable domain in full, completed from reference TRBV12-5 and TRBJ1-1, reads DARVTQTPRHKVTEMGQEVTMRCQPILGHNTVFWYRQTMMQGLELLAYFRNRAPLDDSGMPKDRFSAEMPDATLATLKIQPSEPRDSAVYFCASGLVTGVPNTEAFFGQGTRLTVV.

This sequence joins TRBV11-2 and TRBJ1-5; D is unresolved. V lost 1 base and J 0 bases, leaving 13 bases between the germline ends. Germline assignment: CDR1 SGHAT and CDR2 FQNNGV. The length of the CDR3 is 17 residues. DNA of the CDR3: TGTGCCAGCAGCTTAGGGGTAGCCCTTGATAGCAATCAGCCCCAGCATTTT. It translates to CASSLGVALDSNQPQHF.

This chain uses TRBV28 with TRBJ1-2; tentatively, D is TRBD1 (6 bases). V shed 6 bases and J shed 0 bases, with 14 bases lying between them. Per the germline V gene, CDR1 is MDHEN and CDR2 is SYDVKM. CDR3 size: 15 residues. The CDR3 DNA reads TGTGCCAGCAGCAGCCTTGGACAGACTAACTATGGCTACACCTTC. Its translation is CASSSLGQTNYGYTF.

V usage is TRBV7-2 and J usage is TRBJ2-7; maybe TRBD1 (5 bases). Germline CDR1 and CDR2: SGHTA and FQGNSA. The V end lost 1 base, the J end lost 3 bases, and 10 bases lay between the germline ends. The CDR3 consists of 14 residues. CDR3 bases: TGTGCCAGCAGCTTAGTTAAGGGGTTCTACGAGCAGTACTTC. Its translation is CASSLVKGFYEQYF.

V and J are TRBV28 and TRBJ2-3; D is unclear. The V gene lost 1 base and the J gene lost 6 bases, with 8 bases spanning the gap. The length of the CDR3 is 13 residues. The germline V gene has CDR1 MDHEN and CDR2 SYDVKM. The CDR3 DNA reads TGTGCCAGCAGTTTATTCAAAGCGGATACGCAGTATTTT. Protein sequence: CASSLFKADTQYF.

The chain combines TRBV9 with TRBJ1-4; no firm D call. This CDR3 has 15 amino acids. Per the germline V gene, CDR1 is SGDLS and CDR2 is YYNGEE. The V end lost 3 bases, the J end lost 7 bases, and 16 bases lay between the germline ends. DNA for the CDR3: TGTGCCAGCAGCGCAAGAGGAGATTTAGGTGAAAAACTGTTTTTT. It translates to CASSARGDLGEKLFF.

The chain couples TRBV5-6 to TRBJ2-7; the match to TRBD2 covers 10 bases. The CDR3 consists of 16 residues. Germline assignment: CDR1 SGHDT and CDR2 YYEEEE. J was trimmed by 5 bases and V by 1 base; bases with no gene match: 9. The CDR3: CASSLPSLAGVDEQYF. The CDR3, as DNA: TGTGCCAGCAGCTTGCCCTCGCTAGCGGGAGTTGACGAGCAGTACTTC.

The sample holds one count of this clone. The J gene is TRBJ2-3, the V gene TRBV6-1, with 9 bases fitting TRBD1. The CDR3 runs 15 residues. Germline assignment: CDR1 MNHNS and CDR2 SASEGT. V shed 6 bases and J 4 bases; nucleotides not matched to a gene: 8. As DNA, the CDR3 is TGTGCCAGCAGCGGAGGACAGGGGAACTCAGATACGCAGTATTTT. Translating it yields CASSGGQGNSDTQYF.

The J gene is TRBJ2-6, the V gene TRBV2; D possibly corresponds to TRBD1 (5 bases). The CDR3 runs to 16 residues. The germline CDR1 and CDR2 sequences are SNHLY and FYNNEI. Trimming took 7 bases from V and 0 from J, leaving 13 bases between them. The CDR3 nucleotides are TGTGCCAGCACTAAGTGGGGCCGCTCTGGGGCCAACGTCCTGACTTTC. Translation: CASTKWGRSGANVLTF.

The CDR3 nucleotides read TGTGCCAGCAGTAGGGAGTCCTATGGCTACACCTTC. Translated, it gives CASSRESYGYTF. This chain links TRBV28 with TRBJ1-2; D unresolved. The germline V gene has CDR1 MDHEN and CDR2 SYDVKM. V was shortened by 5 bases and J by 4 bases, with 8 bases between the two germline ends. This CDR3 contains 12 residues.

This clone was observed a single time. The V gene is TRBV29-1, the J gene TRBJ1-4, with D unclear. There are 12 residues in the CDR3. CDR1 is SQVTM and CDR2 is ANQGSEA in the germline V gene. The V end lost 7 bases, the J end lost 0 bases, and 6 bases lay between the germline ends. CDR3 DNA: TGCAGCGCCCGCGCAACTAATGAAAAACTGTTTTTT. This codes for CSARATNEKLFF.

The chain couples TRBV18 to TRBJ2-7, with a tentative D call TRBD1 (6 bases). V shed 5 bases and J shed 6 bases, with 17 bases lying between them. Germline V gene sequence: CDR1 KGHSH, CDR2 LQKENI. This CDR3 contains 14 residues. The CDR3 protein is CASSLDSGLGEQYF. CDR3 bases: TGTGCCAGCTCATTGGACAGCGGACTGGGCGAGCAGTACTTC.

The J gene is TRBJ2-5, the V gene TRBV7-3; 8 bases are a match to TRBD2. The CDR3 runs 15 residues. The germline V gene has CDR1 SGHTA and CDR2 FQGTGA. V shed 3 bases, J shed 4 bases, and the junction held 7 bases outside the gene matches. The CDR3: CASSFAGGRIETQYF. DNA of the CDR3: TGTGCCAGCAGCTTCGCGGGGGGACGTATAGAGACCCAGTACTTC.

This CDR3 is CASSLPQGRETQYF. CDR3 nucleotide sequence: TGTGCCAGCAGCTTACCCCAGGGTAGGGAGACCCAGTACTTC. The genes are TRBV7-9 and TRBJ2-5; TRBD1 is a possible D gene (5 bases). Per germline, CDR1 SEHNR and CDR2 FQNEAQ (reference sequence). V shed 2 bases and J shed 5 bases, with 12 bases lying between them. The CDR3 has 14 amino acids.